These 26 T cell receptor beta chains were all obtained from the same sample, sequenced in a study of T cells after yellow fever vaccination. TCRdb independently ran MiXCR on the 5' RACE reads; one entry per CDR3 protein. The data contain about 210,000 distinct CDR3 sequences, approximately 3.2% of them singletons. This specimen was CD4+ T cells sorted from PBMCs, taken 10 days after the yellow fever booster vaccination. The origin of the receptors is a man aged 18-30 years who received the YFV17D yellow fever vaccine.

CDR3 amino acids: CASSSGPTYNSPLHF. CDR3 in DNA: TGTGCCAGCAGCTCGGGACCGACGTATAATTCACCCCTCCACTTT. This rearrangement joins TRBV7-9 to TRBJ1-6; D perhaps matches TRBD1 (5 bases). The length of the CDR3 is 15 residues. V was shortened by 4 bases and J by 4 bases, with 11 bases between the two germline ends. Per the germline V gene, CDR1 is SEHNR and CDR2 is FQNEAQ (reference sequence).

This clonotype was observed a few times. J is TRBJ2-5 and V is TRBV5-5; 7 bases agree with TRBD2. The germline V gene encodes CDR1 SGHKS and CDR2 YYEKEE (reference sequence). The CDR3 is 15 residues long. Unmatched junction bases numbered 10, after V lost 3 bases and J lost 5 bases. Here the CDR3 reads CASSWAGGTRETQYF. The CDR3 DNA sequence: TGTGCCAGCAGCTGGGCCGGGGGGACGAGGGAGACCCAGTACTTC.

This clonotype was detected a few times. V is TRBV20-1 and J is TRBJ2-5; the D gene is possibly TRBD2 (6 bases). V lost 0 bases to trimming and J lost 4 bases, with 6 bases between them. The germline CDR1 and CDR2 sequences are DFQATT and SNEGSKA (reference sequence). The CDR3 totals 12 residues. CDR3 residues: CSARDGGETQYF. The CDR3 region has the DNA TGCAGTGCTAGAGACGGGGGAGAGACCCAGTACTTC.

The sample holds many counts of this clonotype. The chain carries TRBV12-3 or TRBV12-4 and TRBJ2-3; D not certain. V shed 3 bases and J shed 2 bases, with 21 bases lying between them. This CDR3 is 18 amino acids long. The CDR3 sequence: CASSFVGVKRLHTDTQYF. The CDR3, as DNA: TGTGCCAGCAGTTTCGTGGGTGTCAAGCGTCTTCACACAGATACGCAGTATTTT.

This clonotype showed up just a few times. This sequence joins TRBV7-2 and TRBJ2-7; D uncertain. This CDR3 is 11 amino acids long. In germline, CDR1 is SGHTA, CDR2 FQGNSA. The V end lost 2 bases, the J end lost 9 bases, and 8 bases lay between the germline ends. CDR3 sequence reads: CASSLFEGQYF. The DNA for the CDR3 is TGTGCCAGCAGCTTATTCGAAGGGCAGTACTTC.

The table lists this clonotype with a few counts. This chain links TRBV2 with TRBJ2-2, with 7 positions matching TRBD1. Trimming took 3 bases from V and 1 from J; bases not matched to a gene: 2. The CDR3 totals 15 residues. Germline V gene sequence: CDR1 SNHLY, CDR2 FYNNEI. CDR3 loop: CASSEQGVNTGELFF. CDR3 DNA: TGTGCCAGCAGTGAGCAGGGGGTGAACACCGGGGAGCTGTTTTTT. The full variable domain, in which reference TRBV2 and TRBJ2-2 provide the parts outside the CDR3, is EPEVTQTPSHQVTQMGQEVILRCVPISNHLYFYWYRQILGQKVEFLVSFYNNEISEKSEIFDDQFSVERPDGSNFTLKIRSTKLEDSAMYFCASSEQGVNTGELFFGEGSRLTVL.

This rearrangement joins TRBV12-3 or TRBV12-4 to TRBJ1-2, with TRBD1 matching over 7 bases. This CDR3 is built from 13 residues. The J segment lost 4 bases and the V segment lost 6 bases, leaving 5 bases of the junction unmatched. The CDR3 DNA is TGTGCCAGCAGGCCGTCAGGGGGCTATGGCTACACCTTC. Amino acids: CASRPSGGYGYTF.

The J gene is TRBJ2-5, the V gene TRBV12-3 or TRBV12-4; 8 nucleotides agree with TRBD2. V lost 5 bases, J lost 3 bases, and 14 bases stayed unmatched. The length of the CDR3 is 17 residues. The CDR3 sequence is CASSRTSLRYFEETQYF. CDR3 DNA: TGTGCCAGCAGTCGGACTAGCCTCCGGTATTTTGAAGAGACCCAGTACTTC.

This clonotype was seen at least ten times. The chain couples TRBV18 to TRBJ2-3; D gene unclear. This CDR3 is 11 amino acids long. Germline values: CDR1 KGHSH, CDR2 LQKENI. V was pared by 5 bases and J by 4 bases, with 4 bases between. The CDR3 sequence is CASSNPDTQYF. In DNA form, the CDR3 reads TGTGCCAGCTCAAACCCAGATACGCAGTATTTT.

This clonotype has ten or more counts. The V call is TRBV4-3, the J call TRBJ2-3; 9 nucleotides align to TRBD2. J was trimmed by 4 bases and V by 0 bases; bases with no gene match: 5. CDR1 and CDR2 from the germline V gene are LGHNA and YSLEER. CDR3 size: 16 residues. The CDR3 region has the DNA TGCGCCAGCAGCCAAGATCAGCGGGGGGCCTCAGATACGCAGTATTTT. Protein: CASSQDQRGASDTQYF.

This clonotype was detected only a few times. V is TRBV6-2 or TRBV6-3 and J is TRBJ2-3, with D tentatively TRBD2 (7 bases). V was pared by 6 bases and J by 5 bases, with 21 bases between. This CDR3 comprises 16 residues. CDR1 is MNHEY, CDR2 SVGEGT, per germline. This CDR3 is CASSPLGGAPGDTQYF. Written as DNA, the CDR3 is TGTGCCAGCAGCCCCCTGGGGGGGGCCCCTGGAGATACGCAGTATTTT.

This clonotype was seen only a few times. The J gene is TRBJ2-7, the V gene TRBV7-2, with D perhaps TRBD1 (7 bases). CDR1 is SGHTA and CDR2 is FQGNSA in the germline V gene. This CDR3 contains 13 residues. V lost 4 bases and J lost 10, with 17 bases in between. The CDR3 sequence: CASSSEEGARQYF. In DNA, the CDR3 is TGTGCCAGCAGCTCGGAGGAGGGGGCAAGACAGTACTTC.

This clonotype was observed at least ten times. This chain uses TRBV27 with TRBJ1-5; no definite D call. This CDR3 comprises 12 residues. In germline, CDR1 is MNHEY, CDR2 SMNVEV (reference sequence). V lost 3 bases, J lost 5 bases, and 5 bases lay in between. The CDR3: CASSFIDQPQHF. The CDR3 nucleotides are TGTGCCAGCAGTTTTATAGATCAGCCCCAGCATTTT.

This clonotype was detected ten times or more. The CDR3 loop reads CASRNSVNTGELFF. The CDR3 nucleotides read TGTGCCAGCAGAAACAGCGTAAACACCGGGGAGCTGTTTTTT. This sequence joins TRBV7-9 and TRBJ2-2; D ambiguous. This CDR3 is 14 amino acids long. The V gene's germline CDR1 is SEHNR and CDR2 FQNEAQ (reference sequence). Trimming cost V 6 bases and J 2 bases, with 10 bases left between them.

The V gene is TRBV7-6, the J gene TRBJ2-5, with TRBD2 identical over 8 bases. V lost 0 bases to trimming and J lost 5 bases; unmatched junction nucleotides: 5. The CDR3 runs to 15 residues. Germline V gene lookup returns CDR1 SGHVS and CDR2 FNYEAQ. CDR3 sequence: CASSLAGTREETQYF. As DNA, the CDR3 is TGTGCCAGCAGCTTAGCGGGGACTAGGGAGGAGACCCAGTACTTC.

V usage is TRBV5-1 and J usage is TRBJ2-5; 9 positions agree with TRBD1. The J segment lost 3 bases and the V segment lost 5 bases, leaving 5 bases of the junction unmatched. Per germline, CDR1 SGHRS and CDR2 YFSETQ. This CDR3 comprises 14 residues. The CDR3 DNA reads TGCGCCAGCAGTCTAGGGACAGGGAAAGAGACCCAGTACTTC. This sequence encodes CASSLGTGKETQYF.

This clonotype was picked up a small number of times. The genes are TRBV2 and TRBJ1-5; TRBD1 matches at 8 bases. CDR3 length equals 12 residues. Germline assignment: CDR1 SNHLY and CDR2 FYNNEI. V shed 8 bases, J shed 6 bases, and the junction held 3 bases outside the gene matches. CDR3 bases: TGTGCCAGCGACAGGGGAGGTCAGCCCCAGCATTTT. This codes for CASDRGGQPQHF.

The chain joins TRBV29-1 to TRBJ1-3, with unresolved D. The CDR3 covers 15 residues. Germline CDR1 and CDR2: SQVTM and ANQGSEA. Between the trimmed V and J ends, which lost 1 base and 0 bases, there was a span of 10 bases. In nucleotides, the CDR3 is TGCAGCGTTGAAGGGCACCATGTCTCTGGAAACACCATATATTTT. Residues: CSVEGHHVSGNTIYF.

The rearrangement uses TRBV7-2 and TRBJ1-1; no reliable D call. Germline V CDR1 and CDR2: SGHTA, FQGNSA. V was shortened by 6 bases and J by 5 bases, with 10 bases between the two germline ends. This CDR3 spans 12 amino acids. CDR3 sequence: CASRLMGTEAFF. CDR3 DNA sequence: TGTGCCAGCAGGTTAATGGGGACTGAAGCTTTCTTT.

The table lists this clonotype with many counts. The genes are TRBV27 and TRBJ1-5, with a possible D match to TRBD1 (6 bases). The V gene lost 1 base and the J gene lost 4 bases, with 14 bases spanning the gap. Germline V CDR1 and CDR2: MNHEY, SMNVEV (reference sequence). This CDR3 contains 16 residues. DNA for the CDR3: TGTGCCAGCAGTTTATTTGGGGGCAGACTGAATCAGCCCCAGCATTTT. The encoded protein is CASSLFGGRLNQPQHF.

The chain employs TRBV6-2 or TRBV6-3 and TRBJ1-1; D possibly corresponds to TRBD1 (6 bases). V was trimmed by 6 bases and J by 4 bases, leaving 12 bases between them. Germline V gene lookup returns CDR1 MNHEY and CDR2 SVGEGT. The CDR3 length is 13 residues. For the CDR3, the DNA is TGTGCCAGCAGGCGACAGGAAGCCACTGAAGCTTTCTTT. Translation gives CASRRQEATEAFF.

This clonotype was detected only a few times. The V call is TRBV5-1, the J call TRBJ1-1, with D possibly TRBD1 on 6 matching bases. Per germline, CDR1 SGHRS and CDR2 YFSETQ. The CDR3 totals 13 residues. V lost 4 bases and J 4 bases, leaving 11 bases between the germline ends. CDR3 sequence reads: CASSLLGATEAFF. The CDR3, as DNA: TGCGCCAGCAGCCTTCTGGGGGCCACTGAAGCTTTCTTT.

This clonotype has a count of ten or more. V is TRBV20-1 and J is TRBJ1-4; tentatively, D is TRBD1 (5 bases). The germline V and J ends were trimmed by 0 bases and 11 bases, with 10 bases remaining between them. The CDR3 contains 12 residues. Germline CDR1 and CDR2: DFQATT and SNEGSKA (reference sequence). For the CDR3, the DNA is TGCAGTGCTAGAGATAGGGGTCGGAAACTGTTTTTT. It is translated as CSARDRGRKLFF.

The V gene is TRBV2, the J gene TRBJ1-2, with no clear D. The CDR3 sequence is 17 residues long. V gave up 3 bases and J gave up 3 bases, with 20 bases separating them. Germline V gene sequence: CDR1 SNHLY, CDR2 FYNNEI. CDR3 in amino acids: CASSDKGFERHDYGYTF. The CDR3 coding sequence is TGTGCCAGCAGTGATAAGGGTTTCGAGCGGCATGACTATGGCTACACCTTC.

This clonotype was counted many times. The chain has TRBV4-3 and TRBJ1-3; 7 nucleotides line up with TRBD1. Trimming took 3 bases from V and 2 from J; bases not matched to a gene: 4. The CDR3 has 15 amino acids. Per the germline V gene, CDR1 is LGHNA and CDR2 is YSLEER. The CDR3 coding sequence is TGCGCCAGCAGCCAGCTGACAGGGACTGGAAACACCATATATTTT. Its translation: CASSQLTGTGNTIYF.

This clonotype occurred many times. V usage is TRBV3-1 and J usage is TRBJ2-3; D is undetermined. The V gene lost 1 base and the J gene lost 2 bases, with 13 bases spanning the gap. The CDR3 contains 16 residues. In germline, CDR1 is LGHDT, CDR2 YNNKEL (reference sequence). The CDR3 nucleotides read TGTGCCAGCAGCCAAGTGTTCGCGGTTCTCACAGATACGCAGTATTTT. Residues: CASSQVFAVLTDTQYF.